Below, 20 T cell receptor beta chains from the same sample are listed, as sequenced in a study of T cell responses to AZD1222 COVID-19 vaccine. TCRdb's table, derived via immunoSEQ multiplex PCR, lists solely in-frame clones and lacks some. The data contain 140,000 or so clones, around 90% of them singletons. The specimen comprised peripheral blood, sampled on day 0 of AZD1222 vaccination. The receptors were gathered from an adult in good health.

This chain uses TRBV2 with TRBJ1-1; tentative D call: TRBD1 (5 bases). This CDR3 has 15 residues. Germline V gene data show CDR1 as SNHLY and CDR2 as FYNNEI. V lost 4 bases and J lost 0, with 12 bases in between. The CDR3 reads CASSGPMGVNTEAFF. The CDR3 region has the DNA TGTGCCAGCAGTGGCCCAATGGGGGTGAACACTGAAGCTTTCTTT. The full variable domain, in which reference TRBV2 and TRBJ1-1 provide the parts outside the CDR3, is EPEVTQTPSHQVTQMGQEVILRCVPISNHLYFYWYRQILGQKVEFLVSFYNNEISEKSEIFDDQFSVERPDGSNFTLKIRSTKLEDSAMYFCASSGPMGVNTEAFFGQGTRLTVV.

CDR3 region: CASSLGQGETQYF. DNA of the CDR3: TGCGCCAGCAGCTTGGGCCAGGGAGAGACCCAGTACTTC. The V gene is TRBV5-1, the J gene TRBJ2-5; the D gene is possibly TRBD1 (5 bases). The germline CDR1 and CDR2 sequences are SGHRS and YFSETQ. With 0 bases removed from V and 4 bases from J, the gap between germline ends came to 7 bases. The CDR3 covers 13 residues.

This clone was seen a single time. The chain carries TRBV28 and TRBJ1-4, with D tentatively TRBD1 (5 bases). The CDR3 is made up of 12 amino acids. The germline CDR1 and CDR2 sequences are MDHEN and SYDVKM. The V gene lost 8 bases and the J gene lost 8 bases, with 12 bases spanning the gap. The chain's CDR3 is CASGRGGEKLFF. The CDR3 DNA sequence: TGTGCCAGCGGACGGGGCGGCGAAAAACTGTTTTTT.

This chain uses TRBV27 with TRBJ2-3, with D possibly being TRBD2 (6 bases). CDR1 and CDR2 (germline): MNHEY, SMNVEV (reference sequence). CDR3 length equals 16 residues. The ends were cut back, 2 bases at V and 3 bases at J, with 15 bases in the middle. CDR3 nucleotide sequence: TGTGCCAGCAGTTTACTTCGGGGGTTAAGGACAGATACGCAGTATTTT. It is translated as CASSLLRGLRTDTQYF.

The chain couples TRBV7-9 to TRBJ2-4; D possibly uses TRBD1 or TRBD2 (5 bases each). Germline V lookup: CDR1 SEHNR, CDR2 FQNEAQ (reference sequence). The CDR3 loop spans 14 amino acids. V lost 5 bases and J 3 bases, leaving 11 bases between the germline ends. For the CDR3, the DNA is TGTGCCAGCAGCCGGGGCTTGGACAAAAACATTCAGTACTTC. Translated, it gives CASSRGLDKNIQYF.

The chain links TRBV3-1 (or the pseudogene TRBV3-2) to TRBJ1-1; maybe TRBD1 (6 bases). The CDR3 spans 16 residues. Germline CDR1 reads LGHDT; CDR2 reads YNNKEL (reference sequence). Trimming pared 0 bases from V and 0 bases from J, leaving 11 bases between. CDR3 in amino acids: CASSQDGRGVNTEAFF. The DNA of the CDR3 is TGTGCCAGCAGCCAAGATGGGAGGGGGGTGAACACTGAAGCTTTCTTT.

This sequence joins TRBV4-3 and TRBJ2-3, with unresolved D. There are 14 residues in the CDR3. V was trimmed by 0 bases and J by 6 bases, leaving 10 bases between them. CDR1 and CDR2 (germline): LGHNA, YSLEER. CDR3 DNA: TGCGCCAGCAGCCAAGATAGGCGGCCGGATACGCAGTATTTT. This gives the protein CASSQDRRPDTQYF.

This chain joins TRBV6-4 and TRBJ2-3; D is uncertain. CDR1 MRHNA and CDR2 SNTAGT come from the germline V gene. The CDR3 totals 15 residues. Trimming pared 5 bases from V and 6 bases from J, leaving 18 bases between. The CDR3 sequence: CASSQRATPGDTQYF. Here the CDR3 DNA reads TGTGCCAGCAGTCAACGGGCTACCCCTGGGGATACGCAGTATTTT.

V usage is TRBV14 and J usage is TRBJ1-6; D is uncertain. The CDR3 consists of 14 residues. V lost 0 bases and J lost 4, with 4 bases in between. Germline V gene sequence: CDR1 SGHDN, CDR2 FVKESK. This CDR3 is CASSQDGYNSPLHF. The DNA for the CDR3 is TGTGCCAGCAGCCAAGACGGTTATAATTCACCCCTCCACTTT.

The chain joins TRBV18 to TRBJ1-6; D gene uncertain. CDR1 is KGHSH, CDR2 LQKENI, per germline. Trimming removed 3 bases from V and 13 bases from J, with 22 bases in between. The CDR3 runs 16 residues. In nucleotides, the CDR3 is TGTGCCAGCTCACCCTTGGTCCACGGCGGTCTTGTCCCCCTCCACTTT. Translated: CASSPLVHGGLVPLHF.

The CDR3 sequence: CASSPRQGNQPQHF. The CDR3 DNA reads as TGCGCCAGCAGCCCCCGGCAGGGCAATCAGCCCCAGCATTTT. The chain joins TRBV4-1 to TRBJ1-5; D remains ambiguous. Trimming removed 4 bases from V and 2 bases from J, with 9 bases in between. The CDR3 has 14 residues. Germline assignment: CDR1 MGHRA and CDR2 YSYEKL.

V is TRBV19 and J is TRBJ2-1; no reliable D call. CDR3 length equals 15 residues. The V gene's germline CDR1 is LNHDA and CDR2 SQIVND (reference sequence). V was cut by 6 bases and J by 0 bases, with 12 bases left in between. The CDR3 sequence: CASRWTVSSYNEQFF. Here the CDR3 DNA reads TGTGCCAGTAGATGGACCGTTAGCTCCTACAATGAGCAGTTCTTC.

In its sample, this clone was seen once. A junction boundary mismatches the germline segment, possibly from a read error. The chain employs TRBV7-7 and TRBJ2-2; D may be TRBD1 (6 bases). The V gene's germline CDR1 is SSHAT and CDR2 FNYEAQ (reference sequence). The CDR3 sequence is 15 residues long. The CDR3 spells CASSIRARGTGELFF. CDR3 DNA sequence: TGTGCTAGCAGCATCAGGGCAAGGGGGACCGGGGAGCTGTTTTTT.

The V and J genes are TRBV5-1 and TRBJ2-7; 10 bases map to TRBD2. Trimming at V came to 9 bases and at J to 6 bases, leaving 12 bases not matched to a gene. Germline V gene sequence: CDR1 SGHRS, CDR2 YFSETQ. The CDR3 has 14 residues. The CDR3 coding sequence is TGCGCCACTACCCCAGCGGGGGGGCCTGGCGAGCAGTACTTC. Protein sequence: CATTPAGGPGEQYF.

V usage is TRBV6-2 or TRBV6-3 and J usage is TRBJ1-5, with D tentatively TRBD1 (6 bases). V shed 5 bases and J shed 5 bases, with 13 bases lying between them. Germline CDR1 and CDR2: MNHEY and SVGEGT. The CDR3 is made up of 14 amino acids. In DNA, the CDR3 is TGTGCCAGCAGTACTCTTGGGGGGCATCAGCCCCAGCATTTT. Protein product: CASSTLGGHQPQHF.

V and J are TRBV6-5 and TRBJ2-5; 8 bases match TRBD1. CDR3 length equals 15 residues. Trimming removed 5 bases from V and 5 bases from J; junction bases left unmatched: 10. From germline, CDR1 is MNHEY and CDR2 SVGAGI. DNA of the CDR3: TGTGCCAGCAGTCCGCGACAGGGGTGGGGTGAGACCCAGTACTTC. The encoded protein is CASSPRQGWGETQYF.

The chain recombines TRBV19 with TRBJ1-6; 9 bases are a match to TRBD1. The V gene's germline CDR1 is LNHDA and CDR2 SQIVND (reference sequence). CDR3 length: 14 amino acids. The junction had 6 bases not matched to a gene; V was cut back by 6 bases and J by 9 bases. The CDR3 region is CASSPGTGFSPLHF. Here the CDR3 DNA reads TGTGCCAGTAGCCCCGGGACAGGGTTTTCACCCCTCCACTTT.

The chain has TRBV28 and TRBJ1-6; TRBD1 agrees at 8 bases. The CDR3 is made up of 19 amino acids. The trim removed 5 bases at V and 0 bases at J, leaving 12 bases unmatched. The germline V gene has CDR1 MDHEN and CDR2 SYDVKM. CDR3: CASSPVGQGWGSYNSPLHF. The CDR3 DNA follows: TGTGCCAGCAGTCCGGTAGGACAGGGATGGGGCTCCTATAATTCACCCCTCCACTTT.

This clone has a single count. Here the CDR3 reads CASSDNTGQPQHF. The DNA for the CDR3 is TGTGCCAGCAGTGATAATACAGGACAGCCCCAGCATTTT. V usage is TRBV6-4 and J usage is TRBJ1-5, with D maybe TRBD1 (5 bases). The ends were cut back, 3 bases at V and 7 bases at J, with 10 bases in the middle. The germline V gene encodes CDR1 MRHNA and CDR2 SNTAGT. The CDR3 length is 13 residues.

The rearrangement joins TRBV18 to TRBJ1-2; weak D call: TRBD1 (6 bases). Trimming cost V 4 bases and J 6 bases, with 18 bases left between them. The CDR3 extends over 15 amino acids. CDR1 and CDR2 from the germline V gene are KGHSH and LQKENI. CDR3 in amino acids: CASSQNTGARNGYTF. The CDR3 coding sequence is TGTGCCAGCTCACAGAATACGGGGGCGCGAAATGGCTACACCTTC.